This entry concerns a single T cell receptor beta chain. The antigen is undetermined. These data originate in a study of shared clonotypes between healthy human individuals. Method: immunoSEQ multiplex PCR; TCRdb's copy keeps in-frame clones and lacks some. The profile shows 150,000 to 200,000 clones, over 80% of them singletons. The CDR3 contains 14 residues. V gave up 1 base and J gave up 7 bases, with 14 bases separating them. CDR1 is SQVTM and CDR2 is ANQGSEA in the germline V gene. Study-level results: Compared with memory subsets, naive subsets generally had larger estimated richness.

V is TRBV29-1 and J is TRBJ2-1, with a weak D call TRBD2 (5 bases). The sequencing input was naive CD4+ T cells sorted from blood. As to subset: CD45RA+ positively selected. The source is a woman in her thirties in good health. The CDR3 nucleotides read TGCAGCGTTGAAGTGTGGCTACTAGGGAATGAGCAGTTCTTC. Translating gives CSVEVWLLGNEQFF.